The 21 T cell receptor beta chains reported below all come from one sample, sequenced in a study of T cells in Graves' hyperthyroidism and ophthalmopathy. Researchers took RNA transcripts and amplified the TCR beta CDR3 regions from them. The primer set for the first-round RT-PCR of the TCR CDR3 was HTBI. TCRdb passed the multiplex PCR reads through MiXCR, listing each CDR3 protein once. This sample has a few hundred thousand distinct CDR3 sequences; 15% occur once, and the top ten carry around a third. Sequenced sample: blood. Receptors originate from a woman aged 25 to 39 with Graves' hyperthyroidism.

The CDR3 sequence is CATSDRTGGTDTQYF. In DNA form, the CDR3 reads TGTGCCACCAGTGATAGGACAGGGGGCACAGATACGCAGTATTTT. V and J are TRBV24-1 and TRBJ2-3; 9 bases align to TRBD1. This CDR3 region has 15 residues. Germline V CDR1 and CDR2: KGHDR, SFDVKD. Trimming took 3 bases from V and 1 from J; bases not matched to a gene: 1.

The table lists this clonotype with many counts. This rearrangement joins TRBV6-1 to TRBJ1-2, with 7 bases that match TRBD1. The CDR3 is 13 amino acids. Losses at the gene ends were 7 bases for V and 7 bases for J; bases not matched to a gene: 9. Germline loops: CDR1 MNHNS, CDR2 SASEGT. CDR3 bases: TGTGCCAGCACCCCGACAGGGACCGCTGGCTACACCTTC. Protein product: CASTPTGTAGYTF.

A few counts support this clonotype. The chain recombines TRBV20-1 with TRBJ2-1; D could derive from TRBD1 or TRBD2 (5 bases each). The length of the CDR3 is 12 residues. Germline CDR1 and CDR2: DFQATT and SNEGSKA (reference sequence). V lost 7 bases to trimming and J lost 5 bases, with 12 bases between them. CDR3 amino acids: CSGPGPNNEQFF. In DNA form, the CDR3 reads TGCAGTGGCCCGGGGCCAAACAATGAGCAGTTCTTC.

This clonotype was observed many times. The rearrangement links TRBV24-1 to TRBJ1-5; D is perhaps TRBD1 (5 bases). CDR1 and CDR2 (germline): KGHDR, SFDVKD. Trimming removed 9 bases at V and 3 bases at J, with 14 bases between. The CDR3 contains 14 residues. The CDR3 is CATGGTGPNQPQHF. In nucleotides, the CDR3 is TGTGCCACCGGGGGTACGGGGCCCAATCAGCCCCAGCATTTT.

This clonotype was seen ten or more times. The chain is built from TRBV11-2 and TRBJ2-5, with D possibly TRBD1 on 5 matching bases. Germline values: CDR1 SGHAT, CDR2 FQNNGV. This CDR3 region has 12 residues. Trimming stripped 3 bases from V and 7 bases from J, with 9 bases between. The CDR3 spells CASSFPQGTQYF. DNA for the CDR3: TGTGCCAGCAGCTTCCCCCAGGGGACCCAGTACTTC.

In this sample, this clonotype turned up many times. CDR3 residues: CASSQDRAIGEAFF. CDR3 sequence (DNA): TGTGCCAGCAGCCAAGATCGTGCTATAGGTGAAGCTTTCTTT. The gene calls are TRBV3-1 and TRBJ1-1; D call uncertain. Germline V gives CDR1 LGHDT, CDR2 YNNKEL (reference sequence). V was shortened by 0 bases and J by 7 bases, with 12 bases between the two germline ends. The CDR3 is 14 residues long.

In nucleotides, the CDR3 is TGCAGTGCTAGAGATCCGAGACTAGCGCTATATGAGCAGTTCTTC. This sequence encodes CSARDPRLALYEQFF. The gene calls are TRBV20-1 and TRBJ2-1; 8 positions match TRBD2. Germline V CDR1 and CDR2: DFQATT, SNEGSKA (reference sequence). V dropped 0 bases and J dropped 8; count of bases not matched to a gene: 9. This CDR3 has 15 residues.

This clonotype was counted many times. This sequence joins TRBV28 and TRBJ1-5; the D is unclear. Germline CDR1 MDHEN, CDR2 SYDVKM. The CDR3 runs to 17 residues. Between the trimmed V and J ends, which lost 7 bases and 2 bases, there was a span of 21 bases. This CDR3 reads CASTPPDTRYGNQPQHF. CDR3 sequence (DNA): TGTGCCAGCACCCCCCCCGACACGCGCTATGGCAATCAGCCCCAGCATTTT.

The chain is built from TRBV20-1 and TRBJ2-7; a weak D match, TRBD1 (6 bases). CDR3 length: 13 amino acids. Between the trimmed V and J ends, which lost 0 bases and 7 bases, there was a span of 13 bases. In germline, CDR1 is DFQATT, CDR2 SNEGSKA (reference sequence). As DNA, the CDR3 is TGCAGTGCTAGAGATAGAAGAGGGGGAGAGCAGTACTTC. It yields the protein CSARDRRGGEQYF.

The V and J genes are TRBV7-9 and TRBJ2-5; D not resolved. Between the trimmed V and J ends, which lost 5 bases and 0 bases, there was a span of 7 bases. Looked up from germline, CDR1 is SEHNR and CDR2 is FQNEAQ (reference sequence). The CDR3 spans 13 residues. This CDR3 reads CASSNKDQETQYF. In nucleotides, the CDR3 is TGTGCCAGCAGCAATAAGGACCAAGAGACCCAGTACTTC. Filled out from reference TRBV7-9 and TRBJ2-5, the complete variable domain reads DTGVSQNPRHKITKRGQNVTFRCDPISEHNRLYWYRQTLGQGPEFLTYFQNEAQLEKSRLLSDRFSAERPKGSFSTLEIQRTEQGDSAMYLCASSNKDQETQYFGPGTRLLVL.

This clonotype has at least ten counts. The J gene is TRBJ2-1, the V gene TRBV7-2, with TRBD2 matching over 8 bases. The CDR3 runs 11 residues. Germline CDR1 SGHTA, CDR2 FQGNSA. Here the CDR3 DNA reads TGTGCAGCGGGAGTCTTTAATGAGCAGTTCTTC. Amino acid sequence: CAAGVFNEQFF.

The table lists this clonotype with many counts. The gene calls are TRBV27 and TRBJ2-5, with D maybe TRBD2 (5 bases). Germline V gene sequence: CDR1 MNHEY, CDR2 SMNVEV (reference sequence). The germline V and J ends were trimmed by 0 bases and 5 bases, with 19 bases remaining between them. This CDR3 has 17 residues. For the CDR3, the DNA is TGTGCCAGCAGTTTATCGGTGGGAGATGGTATCACCGAGACCCAGTACTTC. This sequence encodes CASSLSVGDGITETQYF.

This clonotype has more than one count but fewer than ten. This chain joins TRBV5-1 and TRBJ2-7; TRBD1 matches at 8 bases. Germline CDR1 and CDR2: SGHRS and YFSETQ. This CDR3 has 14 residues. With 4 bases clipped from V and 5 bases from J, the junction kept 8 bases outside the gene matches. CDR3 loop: CASSLTGTGNEQYF. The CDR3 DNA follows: TGCGCCAGCAGCCTGACCGGGACAGGAAACGAGCAGTACTTC.

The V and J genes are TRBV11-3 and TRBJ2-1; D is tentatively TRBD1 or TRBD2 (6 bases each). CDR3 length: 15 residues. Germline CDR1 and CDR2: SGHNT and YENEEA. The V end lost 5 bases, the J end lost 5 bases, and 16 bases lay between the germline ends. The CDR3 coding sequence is TGTGCCAGCAGCCCCCAGGGGATAGCGGACAATGAGCAGTTCTTC. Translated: CASSPQGIADNEQFF.

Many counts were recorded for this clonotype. CDR3 DNA: TGTGCCAGCAGCCCTTTCGGGCCTCTCGTCAATCAGCCCCAGCATTTT. This gives the protein CASSPFGPLVNQPQHF. The J gene is TRBJ1-5, the V gene TRBV3-1; D gene unclear. Germline V gene lookup returns CDR1 LGHDT and CDR2 YNNKEL (reference sequence). The CDR3 has 16 amino acids. Trimming took 4 bases from V and 3 from J, leaving 16 bases between them.

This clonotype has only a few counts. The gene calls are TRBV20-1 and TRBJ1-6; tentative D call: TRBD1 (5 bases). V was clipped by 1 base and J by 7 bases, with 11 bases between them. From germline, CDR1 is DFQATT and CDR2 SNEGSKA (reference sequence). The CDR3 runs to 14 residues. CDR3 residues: CSARGGRTNSPLHF. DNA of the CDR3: TGCAGTGCTAGAGGGGGACGGACAAATTCACCCCTCCACTTT.

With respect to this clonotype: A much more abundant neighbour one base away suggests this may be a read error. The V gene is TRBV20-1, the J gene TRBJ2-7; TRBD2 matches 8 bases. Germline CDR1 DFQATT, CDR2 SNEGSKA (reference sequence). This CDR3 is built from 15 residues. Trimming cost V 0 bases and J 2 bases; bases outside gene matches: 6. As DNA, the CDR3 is TGCAGTGCTAGAGATGGAACTAGCGGTACCTACGAGCAGTACTTC. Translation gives CSARDGTSGTYEQYF.

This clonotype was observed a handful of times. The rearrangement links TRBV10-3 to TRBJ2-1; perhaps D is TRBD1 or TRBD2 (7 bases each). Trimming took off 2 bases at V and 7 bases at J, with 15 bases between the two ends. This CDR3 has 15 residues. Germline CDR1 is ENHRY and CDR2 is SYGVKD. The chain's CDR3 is CAISERQGGENEQFF. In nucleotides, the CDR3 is TGTGCCATCAGTGAGAGGCAGGGGGGGGAAAATGAGCAGTTCTTC.

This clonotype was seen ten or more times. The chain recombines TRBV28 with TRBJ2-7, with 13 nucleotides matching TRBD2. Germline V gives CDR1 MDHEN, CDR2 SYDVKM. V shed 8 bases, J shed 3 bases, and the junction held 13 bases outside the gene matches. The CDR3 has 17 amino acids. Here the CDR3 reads CASLSAGLAGSFYEQYF. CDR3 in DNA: TGTGCCAGCCTCTCCGCGGGACTAGCGGGATCATTCTACGAGCAGTACTTC.

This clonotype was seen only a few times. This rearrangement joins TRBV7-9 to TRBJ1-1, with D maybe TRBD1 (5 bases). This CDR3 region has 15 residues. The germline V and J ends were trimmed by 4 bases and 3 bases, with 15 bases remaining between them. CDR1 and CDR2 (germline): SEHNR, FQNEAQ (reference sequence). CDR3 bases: TGTGCCAGCAGCTCGGGGGGGACCTTCGACACTGAAGCTTTCTTT. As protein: CASSSGGTFDTEAFF.

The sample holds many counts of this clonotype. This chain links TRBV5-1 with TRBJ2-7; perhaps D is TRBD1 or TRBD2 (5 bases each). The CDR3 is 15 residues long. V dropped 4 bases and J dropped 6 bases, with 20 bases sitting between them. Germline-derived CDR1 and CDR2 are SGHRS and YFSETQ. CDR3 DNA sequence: TGCGCCAGCAGCGGGGACGCCCAGTTCATGAGCGAGCAGTACTTC. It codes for CASSGDAQFMSEQYF.